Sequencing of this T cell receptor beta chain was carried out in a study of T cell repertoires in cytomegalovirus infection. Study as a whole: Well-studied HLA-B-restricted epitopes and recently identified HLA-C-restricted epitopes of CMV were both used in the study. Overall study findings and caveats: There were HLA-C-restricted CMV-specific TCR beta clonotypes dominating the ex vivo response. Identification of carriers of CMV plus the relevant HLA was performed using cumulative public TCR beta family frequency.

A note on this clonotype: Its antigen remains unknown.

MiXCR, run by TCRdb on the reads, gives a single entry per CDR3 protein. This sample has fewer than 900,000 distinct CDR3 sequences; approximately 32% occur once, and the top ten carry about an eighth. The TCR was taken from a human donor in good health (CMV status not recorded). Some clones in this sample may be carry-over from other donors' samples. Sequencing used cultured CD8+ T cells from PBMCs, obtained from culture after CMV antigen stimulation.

CDR3 region: CSASSRENTEAFF. In DNA, the CDR3 is TGCAGTGCTAGCTCTAGGGAGAACACTGAAGCTTTCTTT. V usage is TRBV20-1 and J usage is TRBJ1-1; D is ambiguous. Germline values: CDR1 DFQATT, CDR2 SNEGSKA (reference sequence). The CDR3 consists of 13 residues. Trimming took off 3 bases at V and 1 base at J, with 9 bases between the two ends.